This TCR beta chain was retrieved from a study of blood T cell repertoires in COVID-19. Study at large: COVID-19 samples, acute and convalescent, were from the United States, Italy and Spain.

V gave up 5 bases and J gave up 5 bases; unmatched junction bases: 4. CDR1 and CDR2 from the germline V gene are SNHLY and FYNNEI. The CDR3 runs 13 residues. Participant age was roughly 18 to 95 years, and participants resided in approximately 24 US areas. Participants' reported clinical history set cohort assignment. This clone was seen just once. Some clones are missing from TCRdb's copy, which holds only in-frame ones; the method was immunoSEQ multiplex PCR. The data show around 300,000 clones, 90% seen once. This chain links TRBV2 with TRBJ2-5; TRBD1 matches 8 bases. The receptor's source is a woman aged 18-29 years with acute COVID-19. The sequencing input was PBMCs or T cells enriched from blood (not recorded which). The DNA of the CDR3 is TGTGCCAGCAGTACGGACAGGGTTGAGACCCAGTACTTC. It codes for CASSTDRVETQYF. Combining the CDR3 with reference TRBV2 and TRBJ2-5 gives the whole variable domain EPEVTQTPSHQVTQMGQEVILRCVPISNHLYFYWYRQILGQKVEFLVSFYNNEISEKSEIFDDQFSVERPDGSNFTLKIRSTKLEDSAMYFCASSTDRVETQYFGPGTRLLVL.